The following is a TCR beta chain sequence with its context. This entry comes from a study of blood T cell repertoires in COVID-19. Across the whole study: The origin of the acute and convalescent COVID-19 samples was the United States, Italy and Spain. PBMCs, B-cell-depleted T cells, or T cells were the source of the cDNA or gDNA that made up the material.

How the authors handled the data: Reference gene primer amplification gave estimated nucleated cell counts. Profiling relied on immunoSEQ multiplex PCR, and the TCRdb table lists in-frame clones only, not all of them. The V and J calls and clone size are taken from that table; D and trimming were inferred from the DNA. Among around 190,000 clones listed, under 90% were seen once. V was shortened by 2 bases and J by 0 bases, with 5 bases between the two germline ends. The CDR3 runs 14 residues. Germline assignment: CDR1 LGHNT and CDR2 FRNRAP. The source is a man between 60 and 75 years old with acute or convalescent COVID-19. The chain uses TRBV12-5 and TRBJ2-4; D unresolved. Input material: peripheral blood. In nucleotides, the CDR3 is TGTGCTAGTGGTTTGTCCCTAGCCAAAAACATTCAGTACTTC. Amino acids: CASGLSLAKNIQYF.